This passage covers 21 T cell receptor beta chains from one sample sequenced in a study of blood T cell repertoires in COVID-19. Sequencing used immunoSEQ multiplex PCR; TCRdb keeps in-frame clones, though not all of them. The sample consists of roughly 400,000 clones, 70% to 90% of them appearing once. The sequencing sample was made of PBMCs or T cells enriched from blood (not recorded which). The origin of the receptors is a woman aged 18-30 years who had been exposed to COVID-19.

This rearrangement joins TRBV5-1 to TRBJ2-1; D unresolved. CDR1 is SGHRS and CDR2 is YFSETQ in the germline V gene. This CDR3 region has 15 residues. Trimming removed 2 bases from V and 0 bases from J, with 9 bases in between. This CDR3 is CASSLEVSSYNEQFF. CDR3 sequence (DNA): TGCGCCAGCAGCTTAGAGGTTTCCTCCTACAATGAGCAGTTCTTC.

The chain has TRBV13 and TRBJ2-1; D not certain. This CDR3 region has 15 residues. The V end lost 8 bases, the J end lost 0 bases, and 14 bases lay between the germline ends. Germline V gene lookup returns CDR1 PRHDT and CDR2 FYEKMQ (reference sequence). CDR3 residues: CASEEPSSSYNEQFF. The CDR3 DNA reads TGTGCCAGCGAGGAGCCTTCGAGCTCCTACAATGAGCAGTTCTTC.

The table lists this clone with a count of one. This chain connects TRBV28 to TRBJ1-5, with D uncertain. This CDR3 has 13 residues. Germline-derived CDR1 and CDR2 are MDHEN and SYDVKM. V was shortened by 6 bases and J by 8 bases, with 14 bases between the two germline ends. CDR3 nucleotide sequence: TGTGCCAGCAGACCGGGTTGGAACGAGCCCCAGCATTTT. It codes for CASRPGWNEPQHF. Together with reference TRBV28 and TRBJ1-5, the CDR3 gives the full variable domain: DVKVTQSSRYLVKRTGEKVFLECVQDMDHENMFWYRQDPGLGLRLIYFSYDVKMKEKGDIPEGYSVSREKKERFSLILESASTNQTSMYLCASRPGWNEPQHFGDGTRLSIL.

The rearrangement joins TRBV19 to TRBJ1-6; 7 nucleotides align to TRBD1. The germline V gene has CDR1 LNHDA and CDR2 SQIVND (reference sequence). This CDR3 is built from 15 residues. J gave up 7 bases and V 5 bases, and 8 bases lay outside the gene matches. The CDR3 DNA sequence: TGTGCCAGTAGTTCCGGGGACAGAACGAATTCACCCCTCCACTTT. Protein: CASSSGDRTNSPLHF.

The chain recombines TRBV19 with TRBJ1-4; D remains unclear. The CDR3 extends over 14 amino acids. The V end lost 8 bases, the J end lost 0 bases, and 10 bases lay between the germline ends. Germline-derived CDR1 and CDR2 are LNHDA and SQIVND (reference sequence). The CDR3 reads CASRREPTNEKLFF. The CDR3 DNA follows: TGTGCCAGTCGGAGGGAACCAACTAATGAAAAACTGTTTTTT.

The CDR3 region is CASSTGYGNTEAFF. The CDR3 bases are TGTGCCAGCAGCACGGGTTACGGGAACACTGAAGCTTTCTTT. The V call is TRBV21-1, the J call TRBJ1-1. TRBV21-1 represents a pseudogene. There are 14 residues in the CDR3.

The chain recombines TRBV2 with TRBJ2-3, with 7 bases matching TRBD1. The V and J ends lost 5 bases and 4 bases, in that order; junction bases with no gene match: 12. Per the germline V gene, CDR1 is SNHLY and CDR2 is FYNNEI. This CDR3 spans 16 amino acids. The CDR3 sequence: CASSREQGIAADTQYF. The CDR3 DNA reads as TGTGCCAGCAGTCGAGAACAGGGGATTGCGGCAGATACGCAGTATTTT.

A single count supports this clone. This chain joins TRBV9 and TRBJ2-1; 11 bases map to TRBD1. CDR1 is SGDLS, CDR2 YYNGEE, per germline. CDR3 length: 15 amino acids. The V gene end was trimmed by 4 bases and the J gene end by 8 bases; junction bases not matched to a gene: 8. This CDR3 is CASSPRTGGWDEQFF. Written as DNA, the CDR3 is TGTGCCAGCAGCCCAAGGACAGGGGGCTGGGATGAGCAGTTCTTC.

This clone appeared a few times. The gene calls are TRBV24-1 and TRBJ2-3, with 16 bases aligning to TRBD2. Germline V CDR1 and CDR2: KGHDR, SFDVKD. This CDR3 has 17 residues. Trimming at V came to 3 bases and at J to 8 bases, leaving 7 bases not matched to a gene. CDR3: CATSDGGTSGRAGTQYF. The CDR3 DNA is TGTGCCACCAGTGATGGAGGGACTAGCGGGAGGGCAGGTACGCAGTATTTT.

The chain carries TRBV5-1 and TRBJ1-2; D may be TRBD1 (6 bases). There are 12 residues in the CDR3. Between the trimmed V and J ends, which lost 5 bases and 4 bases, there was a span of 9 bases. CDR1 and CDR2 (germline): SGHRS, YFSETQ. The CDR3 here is CASRPDSYGYTF. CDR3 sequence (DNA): TGCGCCAGCAGACCGGACAGCTATGGCTACACCTTC.

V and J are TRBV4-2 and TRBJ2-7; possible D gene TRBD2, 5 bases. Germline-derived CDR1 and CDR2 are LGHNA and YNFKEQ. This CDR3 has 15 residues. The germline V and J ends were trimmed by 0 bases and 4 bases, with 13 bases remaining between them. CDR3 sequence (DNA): TGTGCCAGCAGCCAAGAATGGAGTCGGGGTTACGAGCAGTACTTC. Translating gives CASSQEWSRGYEQYF.

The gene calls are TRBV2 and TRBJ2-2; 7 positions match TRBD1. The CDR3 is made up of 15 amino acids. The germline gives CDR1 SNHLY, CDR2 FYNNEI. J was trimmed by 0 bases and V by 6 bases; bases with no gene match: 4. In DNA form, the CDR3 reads TGTGCCAGCAGATCACAGGGGACGAACACCGGGGAGCTGTTTTTT. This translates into CASRSQGTNTGELFF.

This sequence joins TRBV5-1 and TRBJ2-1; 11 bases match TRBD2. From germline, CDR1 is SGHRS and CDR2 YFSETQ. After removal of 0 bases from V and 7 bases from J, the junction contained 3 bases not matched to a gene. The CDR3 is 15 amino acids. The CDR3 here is CASSLGSGGANEQFF. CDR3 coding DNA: TGCGCCAGCAGCTTGGGTAGCGGGGGGGCTAATGAGCAGTTCTTC.

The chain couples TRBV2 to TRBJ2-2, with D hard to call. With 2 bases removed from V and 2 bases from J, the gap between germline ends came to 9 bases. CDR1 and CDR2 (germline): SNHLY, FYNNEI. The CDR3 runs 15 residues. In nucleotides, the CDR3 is TGTGCCAGCAGTGAAAACAGTTACAACACCGGGGAGCTGTTTTTT. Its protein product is CASSENSYNTGELFF.

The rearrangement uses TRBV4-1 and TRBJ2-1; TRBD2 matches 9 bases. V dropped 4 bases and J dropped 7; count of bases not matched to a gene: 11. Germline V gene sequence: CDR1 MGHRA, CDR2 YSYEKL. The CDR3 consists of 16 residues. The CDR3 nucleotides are TGCGCCAGCAGCCCCCCCGAATCTAGCGGGAAGAATGAGCAGTTCTTC. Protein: CASSPPESSGKNEQFF.

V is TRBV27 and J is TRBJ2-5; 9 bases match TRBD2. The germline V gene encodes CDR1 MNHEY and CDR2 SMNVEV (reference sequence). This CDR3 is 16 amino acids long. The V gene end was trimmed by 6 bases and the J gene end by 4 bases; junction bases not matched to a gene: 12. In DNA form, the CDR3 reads TGTGCCAGCAGCTTCCTTTGGGTTAGCGGGAGAGAGACCCAGTACTTC. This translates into CASSFLWVSGRETQYF.

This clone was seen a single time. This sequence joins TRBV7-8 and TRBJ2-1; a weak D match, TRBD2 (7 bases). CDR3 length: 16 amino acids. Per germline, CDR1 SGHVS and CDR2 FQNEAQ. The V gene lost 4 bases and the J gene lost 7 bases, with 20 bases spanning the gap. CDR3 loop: CASSSYRERGGNEQFF. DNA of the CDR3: TGTGCCAGCAGCTCATACAGGGAAAGGGGGGGGAATGAGCAGTTCTTC.

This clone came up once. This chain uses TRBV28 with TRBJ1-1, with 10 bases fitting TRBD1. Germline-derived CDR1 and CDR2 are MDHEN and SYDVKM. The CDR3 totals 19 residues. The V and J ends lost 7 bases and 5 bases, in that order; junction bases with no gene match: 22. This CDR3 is CASNPPPSRDRGFLTEAFF. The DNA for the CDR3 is TGTGCCAGCAACCCCCCGCCCTCCCGGGACAGGGGCTTTTTAACTGAAGCTTTCTTT.

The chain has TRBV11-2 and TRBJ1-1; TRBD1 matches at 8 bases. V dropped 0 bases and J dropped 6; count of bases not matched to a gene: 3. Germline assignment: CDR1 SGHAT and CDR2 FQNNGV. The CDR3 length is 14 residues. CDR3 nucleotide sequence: TGTGCCAGCAGCTTAGAGCAGGGGGCCCCTGAAGCTTTCTTT. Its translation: CASSLEQGAPEAFF. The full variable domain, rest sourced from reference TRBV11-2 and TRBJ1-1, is EAGVAQSPRYKIIEKRQSVAFWCNPISGHATLYWYQQILGQGPKLLIQFQNNGVVDDSQLPKDRFSAERLKGVDSTLKIQPAKLEDSAVYLCASSLEQGAPEAFFGQGTRLTVV.

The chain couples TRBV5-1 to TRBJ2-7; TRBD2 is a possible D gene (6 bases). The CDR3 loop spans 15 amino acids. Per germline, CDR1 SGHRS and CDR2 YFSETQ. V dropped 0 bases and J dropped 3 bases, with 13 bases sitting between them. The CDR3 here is CASSLAHGSGYEQYF. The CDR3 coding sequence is TGCGCCAGCAGCTTGGCCCACGGTAGCGGCTACGAGCAGTACTTC.

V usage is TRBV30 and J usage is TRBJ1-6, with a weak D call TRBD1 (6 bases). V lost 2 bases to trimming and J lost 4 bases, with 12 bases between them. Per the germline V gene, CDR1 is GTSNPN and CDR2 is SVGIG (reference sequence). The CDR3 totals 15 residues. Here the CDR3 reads CAWSWLGAYNSPLHF. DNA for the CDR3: TGTGCCTGGAGTTGGTTGGGGGCTTATAATTCACCCCTCCACTTT. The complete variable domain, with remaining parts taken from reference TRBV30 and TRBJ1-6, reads SQTIHQWPATLVQPVGSPLSLECTVEGTSNPNLYWYRQAAGRGLQLLFYSVGIGQISSEVPQNLSASRPQDRQFILSSKKLLLSDSGFYLCAWSWLGAYNSPLHFGNGTRLTVT.